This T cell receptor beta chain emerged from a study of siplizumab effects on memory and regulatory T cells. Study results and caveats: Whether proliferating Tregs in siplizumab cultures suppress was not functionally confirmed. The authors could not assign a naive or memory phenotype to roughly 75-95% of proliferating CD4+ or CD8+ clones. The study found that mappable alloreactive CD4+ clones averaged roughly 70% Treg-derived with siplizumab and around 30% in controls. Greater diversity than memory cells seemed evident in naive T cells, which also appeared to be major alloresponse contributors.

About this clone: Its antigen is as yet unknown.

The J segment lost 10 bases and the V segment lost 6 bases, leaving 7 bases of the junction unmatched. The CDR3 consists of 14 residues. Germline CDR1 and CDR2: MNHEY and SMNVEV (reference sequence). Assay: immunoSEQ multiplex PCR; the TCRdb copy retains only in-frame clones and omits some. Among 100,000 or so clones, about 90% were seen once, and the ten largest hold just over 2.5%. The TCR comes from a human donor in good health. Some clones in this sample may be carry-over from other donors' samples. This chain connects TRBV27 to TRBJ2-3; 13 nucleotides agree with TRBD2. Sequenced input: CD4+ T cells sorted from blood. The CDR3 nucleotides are TGTGCCAGCAGGACCCGACTAGCGGGAGGCCCGCAGTATTTT. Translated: CASRTRLAGGPQYF.